This T cell receptor beta chain originates from a study of monozygotic twins with inflammatory bowel disease. Findings and caveats of the study: The sharing of clonotypes with others was lower in IBD patients than in healthy twins, especially with disease activity.

In germline, CDR1 is DFQATT, CDR2 SNEGSKA (reference sequence). The length of the CDR3 is 15 residues. UMIs with a 6-nucleotide sample barcode were added by template switching. From the 5' RACE reads, TCRdb lists one entry per CDR3 protein and no DNA. Found here are 80,000 or so distinct CDR3 sequences; the top ten clones hold around 6.8%. Donors gave about 2.3 ml of blood apiece. Total RNA was isolated from whole blood without T cell sorting. Comment on this clonotype: Its target is unknown.

The chain employs TRBV20-1 and TRBJ2-7; with no DNA, the TCRdb D assignment of TRBD2 cannot be verified. Sequencing input: blood. The receptor was derived from a human donor with ulcerative colitis or Crohn's disease, or a healthy co-twin of an affected twin (not recorded which). CDR3 amino acids: CSARNPGLARYEQYF.